This is a list of T cell receptor beta chains from one sample in a study of blood T cell repertoires in COVID-19. TCRdb's table, derived via immunoSEQ multiplex PCR, lists solely in-frame clones and lacks some. The repertoire holds a few hundred thousand clones, less than 90% seen once, with almost 3% in the top ten. Sequenced: PBMCs or T cells enriched from blood (not recorded which). The receptors were gathered from a woman aged 30 to 39 who had recovered from COVID-19. CDR3s include the opening cysteine and the closing phenylalanine or tryptophan. Each record gives: J gene, V gene, CDR3 protein.

j_call: TRBJ1-2
v_call: TRBV5-5
cdr3_aa: CASSLVTGSYGYTF

j_call: TRBJ2-7
v_call: TRBV2
cdr3_aa: CASGGEQYF

j_call: TRBJ1-2
v_call: TRBV2
cdr3_aa: CASGQGAYGYTF

j_call: TRBJ2-2
v_call: TRBV7-9
cdr3_aa: CASSELGGKNTGELFF

j_call: TRBJ2-7
v_call: TRBV28
cdr3_aa: CASSLPGGQSYEQYF

j_call: TRBJ2-1
v_call: TRBV11-2
cdr3_aa: CASRKREDHYNEQFF

j_call: TRBJ1-3
v_call: TRBV30
cdr3_aa: CAWTETGTGNTIYF

j_call: TRBJ2-7
v_call: TRBV5-4
cdr3_aa: CASSLTGVSYEQYF

j_call: TRBJ2-5
v_call: TRBV5-1
cdr3_aa: CASSLMTSGKQETQYF

j_call: TRBJ2-1
v_call: TRBV10-3
cdr3_aa: CAMKILSGSFHNEQFF

j_call: TRBJ1-5
v_call: TRBV3-1/TRBV3-2
cdr3_aa: CASSPGQGDQPQHF

j_call: TRBJ2-2
v_call: TRBV10-3
cdr3_aa: CASRGGQGALTGELFF

j_call: TRBJ2-7
v_call: TRBV6-1
cdr3_aa: CASSERQGSYEQYF

j_call: TRBJ1-6
v_call: TRBV10-3
cdr3_aa: CAISESGMTGETSPLHF

j_call: TRBJ2-7
v_call: TRBV5-1
cdr3_aa: CASSLEQTLQYF

j_call: TRBJ1-5
v_call: TRBV19
cdr3_aa: CASTPQGHSNQPQHF

j_call: TRBJ1-2
v_call: TRBV7-9
cdr3_aa: CAHGKEGYLDGYTF

j_call: TRBJ2-2
v_call: TRBV7-3
cdr3_aa: CASSKGATGELFF

j_call: TRBJ2-4
v_call: TRBV7-9
cdr3_aa: CASSPRQDHIQYF

j_call: TRBJ2-2
v_call: TRBV2
cdr3_aa: CASRPGQGDTGELFF

j_call: TRBJ1-4
v_call: TRBV18
cdr3_aa: CASSQGQGAEKLFF

j_call: TRBJ2-2
v_call: TRBV5-8
cdr3_aa: CASSLVGGWNTGELFF

j_call: TRBJ1-3
v_call: TRBV15
cdr3_aa: CATSYLPGSGNTIYF

j_call: TRBJ1-2
v_call: TRBV10-3
cdr3_aa: CAISGGTYGGYTF

j_call: TRBJ1-5
v_call: TRBV7-9
cdr3_aa: CASSRLGAGDQPQHF

j_call: TRBJ1-2
v_call: TRBV19
cdr3_aa: CASGVSRTGANGYTF

j_call: TRBJ2-7
v_call: TRBV6-5
cdr3_aa: CASSEGTGPYEQYF

j_call: TRBJ1-2
v_call: TRBV5-1
cdr3_aa: CASSFSGAGYTF

j_call: TRBJ1-2
v_call: TRBV7-3
cdr3_aa: CASSSNPGQGETGYTF

j_call: TRBJ1-2
v_call: TRBV3-1/TRBV3-2
cdr3_aa: CASSQVEQGGGYTF

j_call: TRBJ1-1
v_call: TRBV5-8
cdr3_aa: CASSPRLEAFF

j_call: TRBJ1-1
v_call: TRBV28
cdr3_aa: CASSTGGFYLSSRNTEAFF

j_call: TRBJ1-2
v_call: TRBV30
cdr3_aa: CAWSPRVGQGYTF

j_call: TRBJ2-7
v_call: TRBV19
cdr3_aa: CASSMGLAVYEQYF

j_call: TRBJ2-5
v_call: TRBV11-2
cdr3_aa: CASSTPGLAVQETQYF

j_call: TRBJ1-1
v_call: TRBV28
cdr3_aa: CASSTLPLTGSREAFF

j_call: TRBJ1-2
v_call: TRBV2
cdr3_aa: CASRYNYGYTF

j_call: TRBJ2-4
v_call: TRBV27
cdr3_aa: CASSPDRGRRNIQYF

j_call: TRBJ1-1
v_call: TRBV19
cdr3_aa: CASSIQPAGGTEAFF

j_call: TRBJ2-1
v_call: TRBV7-2
cdr3_aa: CASSRGQGDYNEQFF